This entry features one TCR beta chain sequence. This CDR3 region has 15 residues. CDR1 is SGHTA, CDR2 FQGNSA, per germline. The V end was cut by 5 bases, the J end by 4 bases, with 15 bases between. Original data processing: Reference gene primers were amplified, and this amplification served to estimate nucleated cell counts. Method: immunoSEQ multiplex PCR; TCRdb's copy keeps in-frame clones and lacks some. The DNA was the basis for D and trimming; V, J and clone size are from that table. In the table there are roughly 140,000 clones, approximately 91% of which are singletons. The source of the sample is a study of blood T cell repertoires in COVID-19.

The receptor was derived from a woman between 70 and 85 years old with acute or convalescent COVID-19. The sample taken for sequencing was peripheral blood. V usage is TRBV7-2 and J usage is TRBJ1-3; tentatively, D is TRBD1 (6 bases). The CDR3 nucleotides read TGTGCCAGCAGCCCCAGGGGCGCTGGGGGAAACACCATATATTTT. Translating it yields CASSPRGAGGNTIYF.